The clone carrying this T cell receptor beta chain was observed a few times. Its antigen is currently unknown. The sample comes from a study of beta chain features in type 1 diabetes. Across the study: Patients looked much like healthy donors when it came to age, gender and cell yields. The study, taken as a whole, reports: More deletions and fewer insertions at VDJ junctions were found in patients with type 1 diabetes. Shorter TCRB CDR3s, moderately but significantly so, were found in Type 1 diabetes patients in all four CD4+ subsets.

As every portion of the isolated RNA was reverse transcribed, the sequencing read expressed TCRB transcripts. Deep immunoSEQ sequencing covered naive, central memory and regulatory T cell samples. Data came from immunoSEQ multiplex PCR; TCRdb stores just in-frame clones and leaves some out. The table has about 390,000 clones, roughly 9.8% seen once. The sequencing input was central memory CD4+ T cells from blood. This TCR came from a man in his thirties or forties with type 1 diabetes.

The CDR3 sequence is CASSLYGQGAGGYTF. The CDR3 DNA is TGCGCCAGCAGCCTCTATGGGCAGGGGGCAGGTGGCTACACCTTC. The chain has TRBV4-3 and TRBJ1-2; 8 bases map to TRBD1. This CDR3 has 15 residues. With V trimmed by 4 bases and J by 7 bases, 11 bases remained unmatched. CDR1 LGHNA and CDR2 YSLEER come from the germline V gene.